This T cell receptor (beta chain) derives from a study of shared clonotypes between healthy human individuals. Sequencing used immunoSEQ multiplex PCR; TCRdb keeps in-frame clones, though not all of them. The sample lists nearly 1,000,000 clones; over 75% were seen once. The CDR3 runs to 13 residues. V was pared by 8 bases and J by 0 bases, with 10 bases between. Germline V lookup: CDR1 MGHRA, CDR2 YSYEKL. The sample taken for sequencing was memory CD4+ T cells sorted from blood. Subset defined: CD45RA-negative fraction. The chain employs TRBV4-1 and TRBJ1-2; no clear D. This receptor was identified in a man between 18 and 29 years old in good health. Here the CDR3 reads CASSPITNYGYTF. CDR3 coding DNA: TGCGCCAGCTCTCCGATAACTAACTATGGCTACACCTTC.